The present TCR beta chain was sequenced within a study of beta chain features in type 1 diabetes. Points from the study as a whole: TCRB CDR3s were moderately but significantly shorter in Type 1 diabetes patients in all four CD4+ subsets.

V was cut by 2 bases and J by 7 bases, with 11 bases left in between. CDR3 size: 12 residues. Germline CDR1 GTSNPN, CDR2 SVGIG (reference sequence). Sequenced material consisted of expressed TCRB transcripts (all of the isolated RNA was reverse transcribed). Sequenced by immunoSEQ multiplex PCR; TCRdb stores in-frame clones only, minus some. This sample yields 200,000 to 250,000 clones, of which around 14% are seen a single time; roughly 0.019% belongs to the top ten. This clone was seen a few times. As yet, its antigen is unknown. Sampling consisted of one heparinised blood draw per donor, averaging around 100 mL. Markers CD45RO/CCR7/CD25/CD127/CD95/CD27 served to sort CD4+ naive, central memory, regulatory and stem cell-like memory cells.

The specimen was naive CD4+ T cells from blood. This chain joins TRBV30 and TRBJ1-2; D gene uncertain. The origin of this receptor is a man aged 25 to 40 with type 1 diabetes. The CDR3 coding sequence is TGTGCCTGGAGTACGGGGTTGGGTGGCTACACCTTC. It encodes CAWSTGLGGYTF. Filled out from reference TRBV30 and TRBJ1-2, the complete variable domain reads SQTIHQWPATLVQPVGSPLSLECTVEGTSNPNLYWYRQAAGRGLQLLFYSVGIGQISSEVPQNLSASRPQDRQFILSSKKLLLSDSGFYLCAWSTGLGGYTFGSGTRLTVV.